This passage covers 5 T cell receptor beta chains from one sample sequenced in a study of vaccination and CD4 T cells after COVID-19. These TCRs' antigens remain unknown. Treatment noted: approximately nine-day PBMC culture with coronavirus spike peptide pools or control peptides (ViraFEST assay). Cultured CD4+ T-cell DNA underwent Oncomine TCR Beta short-read sequencing. TCRdb re-called the PCR reads with MiXCR, one entry per CDR3 protein. Of about 26,000 distinct CDR3 sequences listed, about 39% are singletons. Sample: CD4+ T cells from blood, cultured in vitro. These receptors all come from a human donor who had recovered from COVID-19.

The chain links TRBV6-1 to TRBJ2-2; possibly TRBD2 for D (6 bases). V was shortened by 4 bases and J by 5 bases, with 26 bases between the two germline ends. This CDR3 has 19 residues. Looked up from germline, CDR1 is MNHNS and CDR2 is SASEGT. This chain's CDR3 is CASSGEVSGTPGWTGELFF. DNA for the CDR3: TGTGCCAGCAGTGGGGAGGTCTCGGGGACCCCAGGATGGACCGGGGAGCTGTTTTTT.

V and J are TRBV7-2 and TRBJ2-7, with 10 bases matching TRBD1. Germline lookup yields CDR1 SGHTA and CDR2 FQGNSA. Germline trimming cut 3 bases from V and 4 bases from J; bases unmatched to any gene: 3. This CDR3 comprises 14 residues. DNA of the CDR3: TGTGCCAGCAGCTTGGGACAGGGGATGTACGAGCAGTACTTC. Residues: CASSLGQGMYEQYF.

The chain combines TRBV19 with TRBJ1-2, with 8 positions matching TRBD1. This CDR3 comprises 15 residues. Germline CDR1 and CDR2: LNHDA and SQIVND (reference sequence). V dropped 2 bases and J dropped 4; count of bases not matched to a gene: 6. The CDR3 DNA reads TGTGCCAGTAGTATATCGGCAGGGGGCCCCTATGGCTACACCTTC. Protein product: CASSISAGGPYGYTF. Full variable domain (remainder filled in from reference TRBV19 and TRBJ1-2): DGGITQSPKYLFRKEGQNVTLSCEQNLNHDAMYWYRQDPGQGLRLIYYSQIVNDFQKGDIAEGYSVSREKKESFPLTVTSAQKNPTAFYLCASSISAGGPYGYTFGSGTRLTVV.

The chain has TRBV2 and TRBJ1-6, with a possible D match to TRBD1 (5 bases). Trimming removed 3 bases at V and 7 bases at J, with 13 bases between. There are 15 residues in the CDR3. Germline CDR1 SNHLY, CDR2 FYNNEI. CDR3 sequence: CASSEVGASNSPLHF. The CDR3 bases are TGTGCCAGCAGTGAGGTTGGGGCCAGCAATTCACCCCTCCACTTT.

This sequence joins TRBV20-1 and TRBJ2-1; D call uncertain. Per germline, CDR1 DFQATT and CDR2 SNEGSKA (reference sequence). V shed 0 bases and J shed 2 bases, with 14 bases lying between them. The CDR3 covers 16 residues. The CDR3 protein is CSARDLGPSAYNEQFF. The CDR3 bases are TGCAGTGCTAGAGACCTAGGGCCTTCCGCCTACAATGAGCAGTTCTTC.